The entry that follows covers one T cell receptor (beta chain) sequence. A second PCR, run for about 7 to 11 cycles, used a sample-barcoded 5' primer plus a J-beta primer mix. Each cDNA was tagged by a template-switch adaptor containing 12 random nucleotides. TCRdb recomputed calls from the 5' RACE reads with MiXCR, one row per CDR3 protein. The data show more than 1.4 million distinct CDR3 sequences, 35% to 45% seen once. The CDR3 is 16 amino acids. These data belong to a study of blood T cells in healthy people across ages. V and J are TRBV21-1 and TRBJ2-5; the D call TRBD1 from the table was never checked on the DNA. The end of the DNA fits TRBJ2-7 better, so the J call may be wrong. TRBV21-1 represents a pseudogene. This TCR was sampled from a young woman in good health. The sample consisted of blood. As DNA, the CDR3 is TGTGCCAGCAAACCGCGCGGGGTGCACTTGTCCTACGAGCAGTACTTC. Protein: CASKPRGVHLSYEQYF.